These T cell receptor beta chains were read from a single sample in a study of shared clonotypes between healthy human individuals. Profiled with immunoSEQ multiplex PCR; TCRdb holds only in-frame clones, not every one. The sample includes 300,000 or so clones, approximately 74% seen only once; the top ten take about a tenth. Source material: memory CD4+ T cells sorted from blood. These receptors were collected from a man aged 25-45 years in good health. CDR3s include the opening cysteine and the closing phenylalanine or tryptophan. Each record gives: CDR3 DNA, CDR3 protein, D gene, clone size, V gene, J gene. D genes are given only for firm matches. The size of a clone is reported for some rows only, either as once, few or many, or as a class for expanded clones.

DNA: TGTGCCACCCGCGACGGGACTAGCGGAGCCTACAATGAGCAGTTCTTC; CDR3: CATRDGTSGAYNEQFF; D: TRBD2; size: NA; V: TRBV10-3; J: TRBJ2-1
DNA: TGTGCCAGCAGCTTCTCGGATGAGCAGTTCTTC; CDR3: CASSFSDEQFF; D: NA; size: NA; V: TRBV7-9; J: TRBJ2-1
DNA: TGTGCCAGCAGTGAAGCTCTAGGACAGGCCTGGACTGGCTACACCTTC; CDR3: CASSEALGQAWTGYTF; D: TRBD1; size: NA; V: TRBV6-1; J: TRBJ1-2
DNA: TGTGCCAGCAGCCCGAAGGCCCTCTCCTATAATTCACCCCTCCACTTT; CDR3: CASSPKALSYNSPLHF; D: NA; size: NA; V: TRBV27; J: TRBJ1-6
DNA: TGCGCCAGCAGCTTGACGGGGGGGTCCTCCTACGAGCAGTACTTC; CDR3: CASSLTGGSSYEQYF; D: TRBD2; size: once; V: TRBV5-1; J: TRBJ2-7
DNA: TGCGCCAGCAGCGAAGAGGGGGGACGTCCAGAGACCCAGTACTTC; CDR3: CASSEEGGRPETQYF; D: NA; size: NA; V: TRBV5-1; J: TRBJ2-5
DNA: TGTGCCAGCAGCTCCCTTGATGAGCAGTTCTTC; CDR3: CASSSLDEQFF; D: NA; size: few; V: TRBV11-2; J: TRBJ2-1
DNA: TGTGCCAGCAGACCCCTGACAGGGCCCACTGAAGCTTTCTTT; CDR3: CASRPLTGPTEAFF; D: TRBD1; size: NA; V: TRBV5-6; J: TRBJ1-1
DNA: TGTGCCAGCAGCTTAGTCGGGACTAGCGGGATTACCGGGGAGCTGTTTTTT; CDR3: CASSLVGTSGITGELFF; D: TRBD2; size: NA; V: TRBV7-6; J: TRBJ2-2
DNA: TGCAGCGTTGAGGCCACCGATGAGGGCTACGAGCAGTACTTC; CDR3: CSVEATDEGYEQYF; D: NA; size: NA; V: TRBV29-1; J: TRBJ2-7